This T cell receptor beta chain was profiled in a study of blood T cells in healthy people across ages. Comment on this clonotype: The junction differs from germline at one of its ends, possibly a read error.

The germline gives CDR1 MNHEY, CDR2 SMNVEV (reference sequence). The CDR3 consists of 13 residues. The authors ran a second PCR of 7 to 11 cycles using a sample-barcoded 5' primer and a J-beta primer mix. TCRdb called the 5' RACE reads again in MiXCR, with one record for every CDR3 protein. The table lists some 940,000 distinct CDR3 sequences, almost 30% of them singletons. These same records also appear under a second study, on T cells of mothers and their children.

The sequencing sample was made of blood. This chain links TRBV27 with TRBJ2-7, with 8 positions matching TRBD1. The sequence came from a middle-aged woman in good health. DNA for the CDR3: TGTGCCGGCAGTTATCAGGGGGCGCGGGAGCAGTACTTC. Its translation: CAGSYQGAREQYF.